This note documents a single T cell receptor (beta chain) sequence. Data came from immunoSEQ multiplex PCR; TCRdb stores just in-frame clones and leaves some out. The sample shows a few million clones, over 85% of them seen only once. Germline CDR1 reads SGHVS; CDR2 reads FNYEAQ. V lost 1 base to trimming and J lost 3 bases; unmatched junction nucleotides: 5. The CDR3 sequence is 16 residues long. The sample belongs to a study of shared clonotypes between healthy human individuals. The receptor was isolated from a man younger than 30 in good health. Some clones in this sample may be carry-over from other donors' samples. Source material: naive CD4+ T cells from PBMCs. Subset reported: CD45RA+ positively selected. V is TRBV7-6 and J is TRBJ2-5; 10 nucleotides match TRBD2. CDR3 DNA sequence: TGTGCCAGCAGCTTAGGCCCTAGCGGGGGAGAAGAGACCCAGTACTTC. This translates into CASSLGPSGGEETQYF. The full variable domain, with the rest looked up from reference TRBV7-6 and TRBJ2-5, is GAGVSQSPRYKVTKRGQDVALRCDPISGHVSLYWYRQALGQGPEFLTYFNYEAQQDKSGLPNDRFSAERPEGSISTLTIQRTEQRDSAMYRCASSLGPSGGEETQYFGPGTRLLVL.